This TCR beta chain was identified in a study of tumor-infiltrating lymphocytes in primary liver carcinoma. TCR beta cDNA was made from 400 to 500 ng total RNA with a constant-region primer. Libraries of TCR beta came from three nested multiplex PCR rounds with slightly modified ARM-PCR. TCRdb ran MiXCR on the multiplex PCR reads and lists one entry per CDR3 protein. The sample has approximately 73,000 distinct CDR3 sequences; approximately 70% are singletons. Investigators took RNA and DNA out together from 20-30 mg of unsorted bulk tissue. Among the patients, all had chronic HBV infection and none had been treated. More than 80% viable tumor cells made up every tumor sample. Concerning this clonotype itself: Its antigen is not identified. The junction departs from the called germline gene at one end, perhaps through a read error.

Study-wide results and limits: Tumor region pairs shared more overlap than did tumor-adjacent and tumor-blood pairs. Presence in all five tumor regions was observed for only about 7-25% of top clones.

The TCR originated in a man aged 35 to 55 with primary liver carcinoma and hepatitis B virus infection. The sample was liver tumor tissue from sampling region 4. The subset was: tumor region T4, right-lateral pole.

CDR3 sequence (DNA): TGCAGTGTTGAAGAACTCGGGGAGCTGTATTTT. This translates into CSVEELGELYF. The chain has TRBV29-1 and TRBJ2-2; perhaps TRBD2 as D (5 bases). CDR3 length equals 11 residues. Per the germline V gene, CDR1 is SQVTM and CDR2 is ANQGSEA.